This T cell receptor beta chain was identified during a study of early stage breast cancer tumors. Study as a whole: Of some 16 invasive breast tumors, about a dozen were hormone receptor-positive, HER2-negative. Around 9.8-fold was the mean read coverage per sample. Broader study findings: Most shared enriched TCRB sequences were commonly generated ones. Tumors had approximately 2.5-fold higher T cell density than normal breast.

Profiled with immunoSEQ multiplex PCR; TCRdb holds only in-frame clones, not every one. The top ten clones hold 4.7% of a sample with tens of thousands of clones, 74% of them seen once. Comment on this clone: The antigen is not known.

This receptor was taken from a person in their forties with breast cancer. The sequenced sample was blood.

The CDR3 DNA follows: TGTGCCAGCAGCCCCGCCGGGACTCTGTCAGATACGCAGTATTTT. Its translation: CASSPAGTLSDTQYF. V is TRBV9 and J is TRBJ2-3, with a possible D match to TRBD2 (6 bases). There are 15 residues in the CDR3. Trimming left V 4 bases short and J 4 bases short, with 16 bases between. Germline V gives CDR1 SGDLS, CDR2 YYNGEE.